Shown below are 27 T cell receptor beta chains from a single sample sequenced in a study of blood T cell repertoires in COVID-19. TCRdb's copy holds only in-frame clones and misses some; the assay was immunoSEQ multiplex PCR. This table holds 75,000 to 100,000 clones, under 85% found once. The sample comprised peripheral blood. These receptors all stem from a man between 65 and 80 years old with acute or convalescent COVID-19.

CDR3 bases: TGTGCCAGCAGCCCGAACAGGGGCAGGGGGTTTTGGAATCAGCCCCAGCATTTT. It is translated as CASSPNRGRGFWNQPQHF. The J gene is TRBJ1-5, the V gene TRBV7-2; 7 positions match TRBD1. Germline assignment: CDR1 SGHTA and CDR2 FQGNSA. The CDR3 is 18 residues long. Germline trimming cut 5 bases from V and 4 bases from J; bases unmatched to any gene: 17.

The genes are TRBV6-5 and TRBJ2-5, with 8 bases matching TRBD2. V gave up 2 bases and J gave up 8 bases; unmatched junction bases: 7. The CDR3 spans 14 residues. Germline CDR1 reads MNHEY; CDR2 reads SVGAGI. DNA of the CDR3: TGTGCCAGCAGTTACAGGCTAGCGGGCGGCACCCAGTACTTC. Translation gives CASSYRLAGGTQYF.

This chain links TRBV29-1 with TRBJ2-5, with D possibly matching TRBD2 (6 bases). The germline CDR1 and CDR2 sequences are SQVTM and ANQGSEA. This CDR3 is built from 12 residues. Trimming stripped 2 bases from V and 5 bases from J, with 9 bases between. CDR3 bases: TGCAGCGTTGAAACGGGGGACGAGACCCAGTACTTC. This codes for CSVETGDETQYF. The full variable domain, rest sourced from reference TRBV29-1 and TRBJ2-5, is SAVISQKPSRDICQRGTSLTIQCQVDSQVTMMFWYRQQPGQSLTLIATANQGSEATYESGFVIDKFPISRPNLTFSTLTVSNMSPEDSSIYLCSVETGDETQYFGPGTRLLVL.

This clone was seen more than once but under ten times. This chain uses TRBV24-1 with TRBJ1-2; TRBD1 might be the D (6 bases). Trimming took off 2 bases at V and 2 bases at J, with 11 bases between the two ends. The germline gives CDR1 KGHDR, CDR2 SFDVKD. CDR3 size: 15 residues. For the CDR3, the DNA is TGTGCCACCAGTGATTCCGGGACATCCAACTATGGCTACACCTTC. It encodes CATSDSGTSNYGYTF.

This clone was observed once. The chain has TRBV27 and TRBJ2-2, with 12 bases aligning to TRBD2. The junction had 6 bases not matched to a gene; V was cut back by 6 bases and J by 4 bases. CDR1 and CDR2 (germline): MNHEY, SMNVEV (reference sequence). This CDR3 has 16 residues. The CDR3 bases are TGTGCCAGCAGGAAAGGACTAGCGGGGAGCACCGGGGAGCTGTTTTTT. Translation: CASRKGLAGSTGELFF.

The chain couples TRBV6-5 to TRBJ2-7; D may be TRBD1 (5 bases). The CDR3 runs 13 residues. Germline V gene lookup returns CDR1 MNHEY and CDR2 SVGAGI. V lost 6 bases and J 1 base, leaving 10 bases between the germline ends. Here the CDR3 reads CASSLRVSYEQYF. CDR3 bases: TGTGCCAGCAGCCTCAGGGTATCCTACGAGCAGTACTTC.

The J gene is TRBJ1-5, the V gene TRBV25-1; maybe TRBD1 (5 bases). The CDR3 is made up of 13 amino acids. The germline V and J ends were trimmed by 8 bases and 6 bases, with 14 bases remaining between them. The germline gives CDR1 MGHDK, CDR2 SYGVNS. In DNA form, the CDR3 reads TGTGCCAGCCCCGGGGGGATAAGTCAGCCCCAGCATTTT. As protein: CASPGGISQPQHF.

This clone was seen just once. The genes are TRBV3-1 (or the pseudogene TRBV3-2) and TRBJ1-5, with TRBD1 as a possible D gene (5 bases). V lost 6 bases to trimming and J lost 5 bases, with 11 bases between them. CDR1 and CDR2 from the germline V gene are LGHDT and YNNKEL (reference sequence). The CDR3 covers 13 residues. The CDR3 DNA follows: TGTGCCAGCAGTCCTGGCAGGGATCAGCCCCAGCATTTT. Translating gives CASSPGRDQPQHF.

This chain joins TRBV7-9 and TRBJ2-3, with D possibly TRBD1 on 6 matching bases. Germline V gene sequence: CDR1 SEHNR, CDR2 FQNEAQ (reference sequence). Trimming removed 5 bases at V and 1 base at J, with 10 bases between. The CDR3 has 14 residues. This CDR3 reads CASSLGHRTDTQYF. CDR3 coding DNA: TGTGCCAGCAGCCTGGGACATCGCACAGATACGCAGTATTTT.

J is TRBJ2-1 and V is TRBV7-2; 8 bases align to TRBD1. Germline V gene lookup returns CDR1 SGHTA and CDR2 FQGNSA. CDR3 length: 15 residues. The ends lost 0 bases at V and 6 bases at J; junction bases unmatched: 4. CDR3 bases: TGTGCCAGCAGCTTAGCGGGAGACAGGGGCAATGAGCAGTTCTTC. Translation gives CASSLAGDRGNEQFF.

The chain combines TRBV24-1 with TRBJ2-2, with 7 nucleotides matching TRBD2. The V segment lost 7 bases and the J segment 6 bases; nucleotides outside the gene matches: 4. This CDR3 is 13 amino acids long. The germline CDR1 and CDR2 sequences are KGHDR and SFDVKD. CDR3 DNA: TGTGCCACCAGAGCGGGAAGCCCCGGGGAGCTGTTTTTT. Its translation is CATRAGSPGELFF.

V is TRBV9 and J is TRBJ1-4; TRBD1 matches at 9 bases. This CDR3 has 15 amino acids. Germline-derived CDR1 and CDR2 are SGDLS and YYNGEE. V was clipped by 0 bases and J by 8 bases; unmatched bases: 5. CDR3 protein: CASSVEQGAGEKLFF. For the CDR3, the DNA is TGTGCCAGCAGCGTAGAACAGGGGGCTGGAGAAAAACTGTTTTTT.

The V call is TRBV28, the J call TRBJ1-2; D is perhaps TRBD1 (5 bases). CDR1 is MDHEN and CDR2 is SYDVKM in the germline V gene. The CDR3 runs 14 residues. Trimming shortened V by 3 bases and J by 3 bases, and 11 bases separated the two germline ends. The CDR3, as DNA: TGTGCCAGCAGTTTTGGGGGGACCTACTATGGCTACACCTTC. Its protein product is CASSFGGTYYGYTF.

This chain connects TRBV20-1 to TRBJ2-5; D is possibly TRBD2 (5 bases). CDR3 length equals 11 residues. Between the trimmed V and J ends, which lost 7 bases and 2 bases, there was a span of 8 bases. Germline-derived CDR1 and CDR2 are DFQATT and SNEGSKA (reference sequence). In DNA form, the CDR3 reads TGCAGTGAAGGAGGACAAGAGACCCAGTACTTC. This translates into CSEGGQETQYF.

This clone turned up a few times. The CDR3 loop is CASSQNRGRETQYF. The CDR3 DNA is TGTGCCAGCAGTCAAAACAGGGGGCGGGAGACCCAGTACTTC. This chain links TRBV7-2 with TRBJ2-5; 9 nucleotides agree with TRBD1. V was clipped by 6 bases and J by 5 bases; unmatched bases: 7. Germline values: CDR1 SGHTA, CDR2 FQGNSA. The CDR3 totals 14 residues.

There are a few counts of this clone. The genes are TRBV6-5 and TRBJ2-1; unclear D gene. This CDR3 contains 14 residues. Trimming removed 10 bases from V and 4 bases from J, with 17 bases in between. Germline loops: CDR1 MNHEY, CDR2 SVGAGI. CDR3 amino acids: CATVDGEIYNEQFF. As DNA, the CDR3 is TGTGCCACCGTTGACGGAGAGATTTACAATGAGCAGTTCTTC.

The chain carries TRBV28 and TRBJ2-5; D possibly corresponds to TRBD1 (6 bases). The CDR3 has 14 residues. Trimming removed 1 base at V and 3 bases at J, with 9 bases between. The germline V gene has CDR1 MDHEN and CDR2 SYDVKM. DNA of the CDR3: TGTGCCAGCAGTTTATTGGCAGGGGAAGAGACCCAGTACTTC. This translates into CASSLLAGEETQYF.

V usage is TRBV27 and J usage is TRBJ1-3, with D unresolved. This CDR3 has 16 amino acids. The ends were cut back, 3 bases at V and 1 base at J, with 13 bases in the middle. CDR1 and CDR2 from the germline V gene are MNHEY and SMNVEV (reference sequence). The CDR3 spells CASSLRGRWSGNTIYF. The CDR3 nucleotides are TGTGCCAGCAGTTTGCGTGGGCGTTGGTCTGGAAACACCATATATTTT.

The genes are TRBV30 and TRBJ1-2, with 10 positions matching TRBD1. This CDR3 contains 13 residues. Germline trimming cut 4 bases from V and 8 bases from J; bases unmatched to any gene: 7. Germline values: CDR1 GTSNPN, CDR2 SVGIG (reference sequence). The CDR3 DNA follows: TGTGCCTGGAACTTGGGGGACAGGGGAGGCTACACCTTC. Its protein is CAWNLGDRGGYTF.

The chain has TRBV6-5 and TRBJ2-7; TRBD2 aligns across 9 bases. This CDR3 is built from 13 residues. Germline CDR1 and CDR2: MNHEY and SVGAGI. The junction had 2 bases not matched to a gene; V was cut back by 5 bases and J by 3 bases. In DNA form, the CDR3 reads TGTGCCAGCAGTATGCGGGAGGGCTACGAGCAGTACTTC. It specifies CASSMREGYEQYF.

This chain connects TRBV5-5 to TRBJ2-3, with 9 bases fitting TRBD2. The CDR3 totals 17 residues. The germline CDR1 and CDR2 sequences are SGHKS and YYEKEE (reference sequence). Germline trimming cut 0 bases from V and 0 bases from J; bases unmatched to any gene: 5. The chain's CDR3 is CASSLASSGSSTDTQYF. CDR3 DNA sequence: TGTGCCAGCAGCTTGGCTAGTAGCGGGAGCAGCACAGATACGCAGTATTTT.

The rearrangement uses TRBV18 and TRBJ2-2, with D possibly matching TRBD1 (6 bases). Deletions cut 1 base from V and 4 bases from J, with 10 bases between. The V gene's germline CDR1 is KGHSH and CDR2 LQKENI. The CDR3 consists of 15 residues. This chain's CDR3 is CASSPREGVTGELFF. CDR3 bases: TGTGCCAGCTCACCACGAGAGGGGGTCACCGGGGAGCTGTTTTTT.

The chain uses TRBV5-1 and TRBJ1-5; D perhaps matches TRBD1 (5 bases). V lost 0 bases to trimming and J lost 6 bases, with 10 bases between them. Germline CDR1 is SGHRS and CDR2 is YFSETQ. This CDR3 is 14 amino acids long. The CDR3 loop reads CASSLAGGAQPQHF. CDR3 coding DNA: TGCGCCAGCAGCTTGGCGGGGGGTGCTCAGCCCCAGCATTTT.

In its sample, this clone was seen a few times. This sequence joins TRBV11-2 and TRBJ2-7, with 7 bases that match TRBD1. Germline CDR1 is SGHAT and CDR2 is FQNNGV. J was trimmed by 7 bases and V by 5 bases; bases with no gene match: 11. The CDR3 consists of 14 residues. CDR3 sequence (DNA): TGTGCCAGCAGCATCGGGACAGCGAGGGGGGAGCAGTACTTC. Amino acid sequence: CASSIGTARGEQYF.

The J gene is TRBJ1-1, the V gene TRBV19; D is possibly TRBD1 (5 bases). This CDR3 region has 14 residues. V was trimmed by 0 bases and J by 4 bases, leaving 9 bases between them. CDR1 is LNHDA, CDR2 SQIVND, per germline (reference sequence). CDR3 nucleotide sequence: TGTGCCAGTAGTATAGAAAGACAGTCCACTGAAGCTTTCTTT. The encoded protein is CASSIERQSTEAFF.

The CDR3 region is CASSSGRLAGGVGETQYF. The CDR3 DNA reads as TGTGCCAGCAGTTCCGGACGACTAGCGGGAGGCGTTGGGGAGACCCAGTACTTC. This rearrangement joins TRBV11-3 to TRBJ2-5; 13 bases fit TRBD2. Trimming at V came to 6 bases and at J to 5 bases, leaving 15 bases not matched to a gene. This CDR3 has 18 residues. Germline V lookup: CDR1 SGHNT, CDR2 YENEEA.

The CDR3 bases are TGTGCCAGCAGTGAAGCGCTTCTACAGTCTAATGAAAAACTGTTTTTT. Its translation: CASSEALLQSNEKLFF. The V and J genes are TRBV6-1 and TRBJ1-4; D ambiguous. The V gene lost 0 bases and the J gene lost 3 bases, with 11 bases spanning the gap. Germline V CDR1 and CDR2: MNHNS, SASEGT. CDR3 length equals 16 residues.